The 22 T cell receptor beta chains below all came from one sample that was sequenced in a study of control samples from healthy donors and cancer patients. Produced via immunoSEQ multiplex PCR; TCRdb's table is partial and in-frame only. The top ten clones hold over 13% of a sample with tens of thousands of clones, about 87% of them seen once. The specimen was blood. These receptors came from a woman aged 70 to 79 in good health.

This clone occurred once. This chain joins TRBV5-4 and TRBJ1-1, with D unclear. V was pared by 2 bases and J by 2 bases, with 7 bases between. This CDR3 spans 13 amino acids. The germline V gene has CDR1 SGHNT and CDR2 YYREEE (reference sequence). In DNA, the CDR3 is TGTGCCAGCAGCTTCCCCCATAACACTGAAGCTTTCTTT. This codes for CASSFPHNTEAFF.

Regarding this clone: This sample includes further DNA sequences coding for the same CDR3. This chain joins TRBV7-2 and TRBJ2-5, with D possibly matching TRBD1 (5 bases). CDR1 is SGHTA, CDR2 FQGNSA, per germline. V dropped 1 base and J dropped 5 bases, with 17 bases sitting between them. CDR3 length: 16 amino acids. In nucleotides, the CDR3 is TGTGCCAGCAGCTTAGTTAGCTCAGGGCCCACCGAGACCCAGTACTTC. It yields the protein CASSLVSSGPTETQYF. Supplemented by reference TRBV7-2 and TRBJ2-5, the full variable domain reads GAGVSQSPSNKVTEKGKDVELRCDPISGHTALYWYRQSLGQGLEFLIYFQGNSAPDKSGLPSDRFSAERTGGSVSTLTIQRTQQEDSAVYLCASSLVSSGPTETQYFGPGTRLLVL.

The chain is built from TRBV7-2 and TRBJ1-1; D call uncertain. CDR3 length: 13 residues. V gave up 3 bases and J gave up 4 bases, with 9 bases separating them. CDR1 is SGHTA and CDR2 is FQGNSA in the germline V gene. The CDR3 DNA follows: TGTGCCAGCAGCTTGGGCAGACGCACTGAAGCTTTCTTT. Encoded protein: CASSLGRRTEAFF.

CDR3 coding DNA: TGCAGCGTTGGCGGACCACCCGCCTCCTACGAGCAGTACTTC. It yields the protein CSVGGPPASYEQYF. V gene TRBV29-1 combines with J gene TRBJ2-7; unclear D gene. V gave up 4 bases and J gave up 0 bases, with 13 bases separating them. This CDR3 contains 14 residues. Germline assignment: CDR1 SQVTM and CDR2 ANQGSEA.

The chain carries TRBV2 and TRBJ1-1, with D perhaps matching TRBD1 (6 bases). Trimming pared 5 bases from V and 1 base from J, leaving 14 bases between. Germline V CDR1 and CDR2: SNHLY, FYNNEI. This CDR3 is built from 15 residues. CDR3 sequence reads: CASSQYRVQNTEAFF. In nucleotides, the CDR3 is TGTGCCAGCAGTCAGTACAGGGTTCAGAACACTGAAGCTTTCTTT.

Remarks on this clone: Other DNA sequences of this sample code for an identical CDR3. The CDR3 DNA reads as TGCGCCAGCAGCTTGAACCGGAACACTGAAGCTTTCTTT. Protein product: CASSLNRNTEAFF. The chain is built from TRBV5-1 and TRBJ1-1; D remains ambiguous. The CDR3 is 13 residues long. V dropped 1 base and J dropped 1 base, with 5 bases sitting between them. CDR1 and CDR2 from the germline V gene are SGHRS and YFSETQ.

The V and J genes are TRBV5-8 and TRBJ2-7; D perhaps matches TRBD1 (5 bases). CDR3 length: 14 residues. CDR1 SGHTS and CDR2 YDEGEE come from the germline V gene. The V end lost 2 bases, the J end lost 2 bases, and 11 bases lay between the germline ends. Here the CDR3 DNA reads TGTGCCAGCAGCTTCTCGGACATGACCTACGAGCAGTACTTC. It specifies CASSFSDMTYEQYF.

For this clone: This specimen includes other DNA sequences encoding the same CDR3. The V gene is TRBV25-1, the J gene TRBJ2-7; D not certain. Germline CDR1 is MGHDK and CDR2 is SYGVNS. This CDR3 contains 11 residues. Trimming removed 2 bases at V and 3 bases at J, with 2 bases between. Written as DNA, the CDR3 is TGTGCCAGCAGTGAAGGCTACGAGCAGTACTTC. Encoded protein: CASSEGYEQYF.

The chain links TRBV5-1 to TRBJ2-5, with TRBD1 matching over 9 bases. CDR1 and CDR2 (germline): SGHRS, YFSETQ. Unmatched junction bases numbered 10, after V lost 3 bases and J lost 7 bases. There are 15 residues in the CDR3. This CDR3 reads CASSSNLGQGGTQYF. CDR3 DNA sequence: TGCGCCAGCAGCTCCAACCTGGGACAGGGAGGGACCCAGTACTTC.

V and J are TRBV5-4 and TRBJ1-6; D possibly corresponds to TRBD1 (6 bases). CDR1 and CDR2 from the germline V gene are SGHNT and YYREEE (reference sequence). The CDR3 extends over 15 amino acids. V was pared by 0 bases and J by 8 bases, with 12 bases between. CDR3 nucleotide sequence: TGTGCCAGCAGCTTGGCCACAGGGTCGGATTCACCCCTCCACTTT. Translating gives CASSLATGSDSPLHF.

The chain has TRBV27 and TRBJ2-2; 8 positions match TRBD1. This CDR3 is built from 16 residues. The germline V gene has CDR1 MNHEY and CDR2 SMNVEV (reference sequence). The J segment lost 6 bases and the V segment lost 2 bases, leaving 8 bases of the junction unmatched. CDR3 sequence reads: CASSLTDRAGAGELFF. The CDR3 DNA reads as TGTGCCAGCAGTTTAACGGACAGGGCGGGCGCCGGGGAGCTGTTTTTT.

The chain is built from TRBV2 and TRBJ1-1; 8 bases agree with TRBD1. This CDR3 has 14 residues. The trim removed 7 bases at V and 1 base at J, leaving 5 bases unmatched. The germline V gene has CDR1 SNHLY and CDR2 FYNNEI. The CDR3 nucleotides are TGTGCCAGCAAATCCGGGACAGGGAACACTGAAGCTTTCTTT. This codes for CASKSGTGNTEAFF.

The rearrangement links TRBV28 to TRBJ1-6; D perhaps matches TRBD1 (5 bases). The CDR3 runs to 18 residues. Per germline, CDR1 MDHEN and CDR2 SYDVKM. Trimming took 5 bases from V and 5 from J, leaving 22 bases between them. CDR3 amino acids: CASSPPGEGRINNSPLHF. CDR3 sequence (DNA): TGTGCCAGCAGTCCTCCAGGCGAGGGACGTATCAATAATTCACCCCTCCACTTT.

The chain links TRBV5-1 to TRBJ2-7; 12 nucleotides align to TRBD2. This CDR3 comprises 19 residues. V was pared by 4 bases and J by 1 base, with 15 bases of the junction left unmatched. Looked up from germline, CDR1 is SGHRS and CDR2 is YFSETQ. CDR3 sequence reads: CASSARLAGGPLQSYEQYF. The CDR3 DNA reads as TGCGCCAGCAGCGCTCGTCTAGCGGGAGGGCCCCTCCAATCCTACGAGCAGTACTTC.

This clone came up a few times. The sample carries other DNA sequences with the same CDR3. The chain carries TRBV3-1 (or the pseudogene TRBV3-2) and TRBJ2-1; TRBD2 agrees at 9 bases. Looked up from germline, CDR1 is LGHDT and CDR2 is YNNKEL (reference sequence). There are 15 residues in the CDR3. J was trimmed by 0 bases and V by 4 bases; bases with no gene match: 1. CDR3 protein: CASSLTSGSYNEQFF. The CDR3 DNA reads TGTGCCAGCAGCCTGACTAGCGGCTCCTACAATGAGCAGTTCTTC.

The table lists this clone with a count of one. The V gene is TRBV30, the J gene TRBJ1-2; 8 bases align to TRBD1. Germline CDR1 reads GTSNPN; CDR2 reads SVGIG (reference sequence). This CDR3 spans 14 amino acids. With 0 bases clipped from V and 4 bases from J, the junction kept 4 bases outside the gene matches. The CDR3 here is CAWSVGQGAYGYTF. The CDR3 nucleotides are TGTGCCTGGAGTGTCGGGCAGGGGGCCTATGGCTACACCTTC.

The genes are TRBV6-5 and TRBJ1-4; 7 nucleotides align to TRBD1. CDR1 is MNHEY, CDR2 SVGAGI, per germline. The CDR3 has 14 amino acids. The trim removed 5 bases at V and 7 bases at J, leaving 7 bases unmatched. As DNA, the CDR3 is TGTGCCAGCAGTCGACAGGGAAATACTGAAAAACTGTTTTTT. It is translated as CASSRQGNTEKLFF.

The rearrangement links TRBV12-3 or TRBV12-4 to TRBJ2-3, with D hard to call. The CDR3 runs to 13 residues. Between the trimmed V and J ends, which lost 5 bases and 3 bases, there was a span of 9 bases. CDR3 region: CASSRRETDTQYF. CDR3 in DNA: TGTGCCAGCAGTCGACGCGAGACAGATACGCAGTATTTT.

J is TRBJ2-1 and V is TRBV12-3 or TRBV12-4; 10 nucleotides match TRBD1. Trimming removed 5 bases from V and 13 bases from J; junction bases left unmatched: 8. This CDR3 spans 13 amino acids. CDR3 in amino acids: CASSTLRQGAQFF. The CDR3 nucleotides are TGTGCCAGCAGTACCCTTCGACAGGGGGCTCAGTTCTTC.

This chain links TRBV10-3 with TRBJ1-5, with D hard to call. The CDR3 loop spans 11 amino acids. The germline CDR1 and CDR2 sequences are ENHRY and SYGVKD. V was cut by 8 bases and J by 7 bases, with 9 bases left in between. CDR3 residues: CAIPNGQPQHF. The DNA for the CDR3 is TGTGCCATCCCGAATGGACAGCCCCAGCATTTT.

The V gene is TRBV9, the J gene TRBJ1-1; 11 positions agree with TRBD1. The CDR3 loop spans 16 amino acids. The trim removed 0 bases at V and 5 bases at J, leaving 6 bases unmatched. CDR1 SGDLS and CDR2 YYNGEE come from the germline V gene. This CDR3 reads CASSVAGQGAGTEAFF. CDR3 coding DNA: TGTGCCAGCAGCGTAGCCGGACAGGGGGCAGGGACTGAAGCTTTCTTT.

V and J are TRBV2 and TRBJ1-1; weak D call: TRBD1 (6 bases). The V gene's germline CDR1 is SNHLY and CDR2 FYNNEI. Trimming pared 11 bases from V and 2 bases from J, leaving 18 bases between. CDR3 length: 14 residues. CDR3 loop: CAARTDRRNTEAFF. The DNA of the CDR3 is TGTGCCGCAAGGACAGATCGACGAAACACTGAAGCTTTCTTT.